These 24 T cell receptor beta chains came from one sample sequenced in a study of blood T cell repertoires in COVID-19. Clones were read by immunoSEQ multiplex PCR, and TCRdb kept only the in-frame ones, dropping some. The table includes roughly 180,000 clones, about 85% detected once. Sequenced input: PBMCs or T cells enriched from blood (not recorded which). These receptors originate from a woman between 40 and 50 years old with acute COVID-19.

V usage is TRBV3-1 (or the pseudogene TRBV3-2) and J usage is TRBJ2-2, with TRBD2 identical over 8 bases. Germline loops: CDR1 LGHDT, CDR2 YNNKEL (reference sequence). CDR3 length: 17 amino acids. The V segment lost 2 bases and the J segment 4 bases; nucleotides outside the gene matches: 9. In DNA form, the CDR3 reads TGTGCCAGCAGCCAATATCTGCGGGAGGCGGGCACCGGGGAGCTGTTTTTT. It encodes CASSQYLREAGTGELFF.

This chain uses TRBV7-2 with TRBJ1-1; 8 bases are a match to TRBD1. The CDR3 is 15 amino acids. Germline V gene sequence: CDR1 SGHTA, CDR2 FQGNSA. Trimming removed 3 bases from V and 1 base from J; junction bases left unmatched: 4. The CDR3 loop is CASSLAGQANTEAFF. The DNA of the CDR3 is TGTGCCAGCAGCTTGGCGGGACAGGCGAACACTGAAGCTTTCTTT.

V is TRBV19 and J is TRBJ2-3; D may be TRBD2 (6 bases). CDR1 LNHDA and CDR2 SQIVND come from the germline V gene (reference sequence). The CDR3 consists of 15 residues. V dropped 3 bases and J dropped 4 bases, with 14 bases sitting between them. CDR3 in amino acids: CASSMMSGVADTQYF. The CDR3 DNA is TGTGCCAGTAGTATGATGTCGGGAGTAGCAGATACGCAGTATTTT.

V gene TRBV2 combines with J gene TRBJ2-7, with 8 nucleotides matching TRBD2. CDR1 is SNHLY, CDR2 FYNNEI, per germline. This CDR3 comprises 14 residues. V gave up 11 bases and J gave up 0 bases; unmatched junction bases: 9. In DNA, the CDR3 is TGTGCCCCACACGGCGGGAGGAGCTCCTACGAGCAGTACTTC. Its protein is CAPHGGRSSYEQYF.

This chain joins TRBV30 and TRBJ2-1; maybe TRBD2 (6 bases). V gave up 1 base and J gave up 4 bases, with 20 bases separating them. This CDR3 is built from 17 residues. Germline values: CDR1 GTSNPN, CDR2 SVGIG (reference sequence). DNA for the CDR3: TGTGCCTGGAGTGCCTGGGGAGTCCCGGCGGGGTACAATGAGCAGTTCTTC. Translation gives CAWSAWGVPAGYNEQFF.

V is TRBV18 and J is TRBJ2-1; 9 nucleotides agree with TRBD2. J was trimmed by 4 bases and V by 3 bases; bases with no gene match: 13. CDR1 and CDR2 (germline): KGHSH, LQKENI. This CDR3 contains 18 residues. The CDR3 here is CASSPSGAGGPGYNEQFF. Here the CDR3 DNA reads TGTGCCAGCTCACCCTCTGGCGCGGGAGGGCCGGGATACAATGAGCAGTTCTTC.

This clone was counted only a few times. This rearrangement joins TRBV6-5 to TRBJ2-2, with a tentative D call TRBD2 (6 bases). CDR3 length: 15 residues. CDR1 MNHEY and CDR2 SVGAGI come from the germline V gene. Trimming shortened V by 7 bases and J by 3 bases, and 15 bases separated the two germline ends. The CDR3, as DNA: TGTGCCAGCATCCCGGGACTCCCTTACACCGGGGAGCTGTTTTTT. This gives the protein CASIPGLPYTGELFF.

This chain uses TRBV19 with TRBJ2-2; tentatively, D is TRBD1 (5 bases). This CDR3 has 13 residues. Germline CDR1 is LNHDA and CDR2 is SQIVND (reference sequence). V dropped 10 bases and J dropped 3 bases, with 12 bases sitting between them. The CDR3: CATQVRYTGELFF. CDR3 bases: TGTGCCACACAGGTCCGATACACCGGGGAGCTGTTTTTT. The full variable domain, completed using reference TRBV19 and TRBJ2-2, is DGGITQSPKYLFRKEGQNVTLSCEQNLNHDAMYWYRQDPGQGLRLIYYSQIVNDFQKGDIAEGYSVSREKKESFPLTVTSAQKNPTAFYLCATQVRYTGELFFGEGSRLTVL.

The V call is TRBV1, the J call TRBJ2-7; TRBD2 is the table's D call and was not checked against the DNA. TRBV1 is described as a pseudogene. The CDR3 contains 16 residues. In nucleotides, the CDR3 is TGCACCAGCAGCCAAGTTGCGGGAGGGCCCCCCTACGAGCAGTACGTC. The encoded protein is CTSSQVAGGPPYEQYV.

V is TRBV27 and J is TRBJ1-4, with 10 nucleotides matching TRBD1. V gave up 8 bases and J gave up 7 bases; unmatched junction bases: 22. The V gene's germline CDR1 is MNHEY and CDR2 SMNVEV (reference sequence). The CDR3 spans 19 residues. This chain's CDR3 is CASVPGPGQGRMVGEKLFF. The CDR3 DNA reads TGTGCCAGCGTCCCAGGGCCGGGACAGGGGAGGATGGTTGGTGAAAAACTGTTTTTT.

The chain links TRBV7-6 to TRBJ1-3, with a weak D call TRBD1 (5 bases). CDR1 is SGHVS, CDR2 FNYEAQ, per germline. This CDR3 has 18 amino acids. V lost 3 bases, J lost 1 base, and 19 bases lay in between. CDR3 in DNA: TGTGCCAGCAGCTTTAGTCCCTGGCTCGGGGGATCTGGAAACACCATATATTTT. Residues: CASSFSPWLGGSGNTIYF.

The chain is built from TRBV4-1 and TRBJ1-2; 9 bases align to TRBD1. V shed 3 bases, J shed 5 bases, and the junction held 7 bases outside the gene matches. Germline V gene data show CDR1 as MGHRA and CDR2 as YSYEKL. The CDR3 spans 15 residues. DNA for the CDR3: TGCGCCAGCAGCCAGCCAGTACAGGGGGCATATGGCTACACCTTC. Its protein product is CASSQPVQGAYGYTF.

The genes are TRBV4-1 and TRBJ2-1, with 8 nucleotides matching TRBD1. This CDR3 region has 18 residues. V gave up 5 bases and J gave up 2 bases; unmatched junction bases: 14. Germline V gives CDR1 MGHRA, CDR2 YSYEKL. As DNA, the CDR3 is TGCGCCAGCAGCTACTCCTCCCGGACAGGGACACCCTACAATGAGCAGTTCTTC. Its translation: CASSYSSRTGTPYNEQFF.

J is TRBJ1-2 and V is TRBV18; D is ambiguous. The ends were cut back, 6 bases at V and 6 bases at J, with 14 bases in the middle. CDR1 is KGHSH and CDR2 is LQKENI in the germline V gene. The CDR3 covers 13 residues. This CDR3 reads CASSLRGLDGYTF. In DNA, the CDR3 is TGTGCCAGCTCCCTTCGAGGTCTAGATGGCTACACCTTC.

The CDR3 region is CSASNSRVSGDIQYF. CDR3 coding DNA: TGCAGTGCTAGTAACTCCCGGGTCTCTGGTGACATTCAGTACTTC. The rearrangement uses TRBV20-1 and TRBJ2-4, with D uncertain. Germline-derived CDR1 and CDR2 are DFQATT and SNEGSKA (reference sequence). V lost 3 bases to trimming and J lost 8 bases, with 20 bases between them. CDR3 length equals 15 residues.

The J gene is TRBJ1-5, the V gene TRBV2; 7 nucleotides match TRBD1. With V trimmed by 8 bases and J by 2 bases, 6 bases remained unmatched. Per germline, CDR1 SNHLY and CDR2 FYNNEI. CDR3 length: 14 amino acids. CDR3 in amino acids: CASGDRVGNQPQHF. CDR3 DNA sequence: TGTGCCAGCGGCGACAGGGTGGGCAATCAGCCCCAGCATTTT.

J is TRBJ1-5 and V is TRBV27; the D is unclear. The CDR3 contains 13 residues. Germline V gene lookup returns CDR1 MNHEY and CDR2 SMNVEV (reference sequence). V was cut by 3 bases and J by 6 bases, with 9 bases left in between. The CDR3 loop is CASSLARTQPQHF. For the CDR3, the DNA is TGTGCCAGCAGTTTGGCAAGAACTCAGCCCCAGCATTTT.

The V call is TRBV5-6, the J call TRBJ2-7; D perhaps matches TRBD2 (6 bases). V dropped 2 bases and J dropped 9 bases, with 18 bases sitting between them. The CDR3 is made up of 14 amino acids. CDR1 is SGHDT, CDR2 YYEEEE, per germline. The CDR3 DNA follows: TGTGCCAGCAGCTTCCCCCAAAACGGGGGACGGCAGTACTTC. Its protein product is CASSFPQNGGRQYF.

The chain carries TRBV6-2 or TRBV6-3 and TRBJ2-1, with a possible D match to TRBD1 (6 bases). Germline values: CDR1 MNHEY, CDR2 SVGEGT. The CDR3 is made up of 14 amino acids. V was clipped by 5 bases and J by 3 bases, with 11 bases between them. DNA of the CDR3: TGTGCCAGCAGTCGAGGACAGCTCTACAATGAGCAGTTCTTC. Translating gives CASSRGQLYNEQFF.

The chain carries TRBV7-6 and TRBJ2-2, with D hard to call. The CDR3 runs 13 residues. Trimming cost V 5 bases and J 6 bases, with 10 bases left between them. The germline gives CDR1 SGHVS, CDR2 FNYEAQ. The CDR3, as DNA: TGTGCCAGCAGCCGGAGCGAGGCCGGGGAGCTGTTTTTT. Translation: CASSRSEAGELFF.

The V call is TRBV6-5, the J call TRBJ1-1, with D possibly being TRBD1 (6 bases). The CDR3 has 14 amino acids. Germline V gene sequence: CDR1 MNHEY, CDR2 SVGAGI. V lost 8 bases to trimming and J lost 4 bases, with 17 bases between them. The CDR3 DNA reads as TGTGCCAGCCTCCCCGGGGGGCGGGGCACTGAAGCTTTCTTT. It specifies CASLPGGRGTEAFF.

The rearrangement uses TRBV19 and TRBJ1-5, with no clear D. CDR1 LNHDA and CDR2 SQIVND come from the germline V gene (reference sequence). Trimming cost V 4 bases and J 2 bases, with 9 bases left between them. This CDR3 spans 14 amino acids. The CDR3 region has the DNA TGTGCCAGTAGTAGTGCCGGGGGCAATCAGCCCCAGCATTTT. It codes for CASSSAGGNQPQHF.

V usage is TRBV19 and J usage is TRBJ1-2, with a tentative D call TRBD1 (6 bases). The CDR3 runs to 14 residues. Germline CDR1 LNHDA, CDR2 SQIVND (reference sequence). V was shortened by 3 bases and J by 4 bases, with 12 bases between the two germline ends. Here the CDR3 reads CASSISGGPYGYTF. In DNA form, the CDR3 reads TGTGCCAGTAGTATCTCCGGGGGGCCCTATGGCTACACCTTC.

The V call is TRBV5-1, the J call TRBJ1-1, with 7 bases identical to TRBD1. The germline V gene has CDR1 SGHRS and CDR2 YFSETQ. The CDR3 totals 15 residues. With V trimmed by 1 base and J by 5 bases, 8 bases remained unmatched. CDR3 amino acids: CASSLPGQAHTEAFF. The CDR3 DNA reads as TGCGCCAGCAGCTTGCCCGGACAGGCCCATACTGAAGCTTTCTTT.